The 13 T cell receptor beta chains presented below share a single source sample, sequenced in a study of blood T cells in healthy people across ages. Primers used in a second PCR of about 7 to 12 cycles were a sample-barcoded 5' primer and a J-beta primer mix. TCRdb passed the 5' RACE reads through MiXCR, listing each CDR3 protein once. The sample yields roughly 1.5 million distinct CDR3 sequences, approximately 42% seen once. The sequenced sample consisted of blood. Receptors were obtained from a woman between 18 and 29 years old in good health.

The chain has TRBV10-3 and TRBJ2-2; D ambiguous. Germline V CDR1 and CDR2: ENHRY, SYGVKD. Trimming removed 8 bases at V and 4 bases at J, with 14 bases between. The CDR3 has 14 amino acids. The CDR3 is CAIGTQTLTGELFF. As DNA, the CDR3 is TGTGCCATCGGTACCCAGACACTCACCGGGGAGCTGTTTTTT.

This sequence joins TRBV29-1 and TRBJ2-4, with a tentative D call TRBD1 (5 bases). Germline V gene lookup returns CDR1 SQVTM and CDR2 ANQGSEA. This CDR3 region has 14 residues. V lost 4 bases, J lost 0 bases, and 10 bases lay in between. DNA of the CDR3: TGCAGCGTTGCAGGGATTCTAGCCAAAAACATTCAGTACTTC. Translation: CSVAGILAKNIQYF.

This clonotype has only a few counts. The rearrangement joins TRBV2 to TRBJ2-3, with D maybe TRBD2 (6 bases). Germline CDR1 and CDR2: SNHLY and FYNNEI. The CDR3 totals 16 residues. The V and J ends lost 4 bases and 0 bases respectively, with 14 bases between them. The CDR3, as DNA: TGTGCCAGCAGTGGAGGTAGGGCGGGGAGCACAGATACGCAGTATTTT. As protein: CASSGGRAGSTDTQYF. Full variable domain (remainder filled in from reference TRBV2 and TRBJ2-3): EPEVTQTPSHQVTQMGQEVILRCVPISNHLYFYWYRQILGQKVEFLVSFYNNEISEKSEIFDDQFSVERPDGSNFTLKIRSTKLEDSAMYFCASSGGRAGSTDTQYFGPGTRLTVL.

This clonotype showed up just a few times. The CDR3 region is CASSLGTGDFTDTQYF. CDR3 DNA sequence: TGTGCCAGCAGCTTAGGGACAGGGGATTTCACAGATACGCAGTATTTT. The rearrangement links TRBV7-3 to TRBJ2-3, with 10 bases matching TRBD1. The CDR3 runs to 16 residues. V trimming: 2 bases; J trimming: 2 bases; junction bases outside the gene matches: 4. Per the germline V gene, CDR1 is SGHTA and CDR2 is FQGTGA.

The CDR3: CASSLGWQHNEQFF. CDR3 nucleotides: TGTGCCAGCAGCCTCGGATGGCAACACAATGAGCAGTTCTTC. This chain uses TRBV28 with TRBJ2-1; D is unresolved. Between the trimmed V and J ends, which lost 6 bases and 5 bases, there was a span of 14 bases. CDR3 length: 14 amino acids. Germline V gives CDR1 MDHEN, CDR2 SYDVKM.

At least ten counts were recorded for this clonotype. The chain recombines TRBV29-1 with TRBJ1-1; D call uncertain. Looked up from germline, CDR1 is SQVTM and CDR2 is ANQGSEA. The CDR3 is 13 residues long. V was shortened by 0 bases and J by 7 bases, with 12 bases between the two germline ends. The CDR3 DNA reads TGCAGCGTTGAAGATCGGAGGTCGAGTGAAGCTTTCTTT. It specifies CSVEDRRSSEAFF.

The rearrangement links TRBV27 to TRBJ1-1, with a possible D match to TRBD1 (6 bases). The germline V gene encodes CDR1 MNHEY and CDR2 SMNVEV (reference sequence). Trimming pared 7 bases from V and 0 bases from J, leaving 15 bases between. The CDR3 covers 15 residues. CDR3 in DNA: TGTGCCAGCACCTCAAGGGGGGTGATGAACACTGAAGCTTTCTTT. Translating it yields CASTSRGVMNTEAFF.

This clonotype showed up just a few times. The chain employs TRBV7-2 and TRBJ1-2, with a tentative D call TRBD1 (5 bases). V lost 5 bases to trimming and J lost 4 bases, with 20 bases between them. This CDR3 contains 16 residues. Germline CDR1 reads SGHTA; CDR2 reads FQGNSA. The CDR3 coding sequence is TGTGCCAGCAGCATCTCAGACGGGGGTTTCAGCTATGGCTACACCTTC. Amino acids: CASSISDGGFSYGYTF.

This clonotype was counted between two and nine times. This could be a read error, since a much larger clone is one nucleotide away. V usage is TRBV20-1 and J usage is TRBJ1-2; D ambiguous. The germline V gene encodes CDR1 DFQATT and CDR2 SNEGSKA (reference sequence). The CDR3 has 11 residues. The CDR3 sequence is CSASGSYVYTF. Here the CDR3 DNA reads TGCAGTGCTAGCGGGTCCTATGTCTACACCTTC.

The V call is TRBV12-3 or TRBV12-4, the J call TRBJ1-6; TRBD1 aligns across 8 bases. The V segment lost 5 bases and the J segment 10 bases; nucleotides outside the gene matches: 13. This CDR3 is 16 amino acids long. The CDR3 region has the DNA TGTGCCAGCAGTCGACAATCGGGACAGGAGGAATCACCCCTCCACTTT. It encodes CASSRQSGQEESPLHF.

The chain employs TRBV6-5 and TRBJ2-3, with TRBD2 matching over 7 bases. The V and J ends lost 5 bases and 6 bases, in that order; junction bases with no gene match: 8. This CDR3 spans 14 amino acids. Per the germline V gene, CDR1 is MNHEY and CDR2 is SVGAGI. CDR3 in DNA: TGTGCCAGCAGTCAAACTAGCGAACGGGATACGCAGTATTTT. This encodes CASSQTSERDTQYF.

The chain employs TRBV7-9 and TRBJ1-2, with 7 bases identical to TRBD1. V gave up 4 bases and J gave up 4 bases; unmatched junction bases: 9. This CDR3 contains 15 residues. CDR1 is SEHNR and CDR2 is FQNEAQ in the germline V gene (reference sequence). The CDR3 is CASSYNTGAGYGYTF. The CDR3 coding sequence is TGTGCCAGCAGCTATAACACAGGGGCAGGCTATGGCTACACCTTC.

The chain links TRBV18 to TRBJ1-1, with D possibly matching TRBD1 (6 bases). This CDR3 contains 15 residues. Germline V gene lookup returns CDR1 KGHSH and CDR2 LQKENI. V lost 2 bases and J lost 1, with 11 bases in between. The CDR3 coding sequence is TGTGCCAGCTCACCAACCTTGACAGGGAACACTGAAGCTTTCTTT. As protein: CASSPTLTGNTEAFF.